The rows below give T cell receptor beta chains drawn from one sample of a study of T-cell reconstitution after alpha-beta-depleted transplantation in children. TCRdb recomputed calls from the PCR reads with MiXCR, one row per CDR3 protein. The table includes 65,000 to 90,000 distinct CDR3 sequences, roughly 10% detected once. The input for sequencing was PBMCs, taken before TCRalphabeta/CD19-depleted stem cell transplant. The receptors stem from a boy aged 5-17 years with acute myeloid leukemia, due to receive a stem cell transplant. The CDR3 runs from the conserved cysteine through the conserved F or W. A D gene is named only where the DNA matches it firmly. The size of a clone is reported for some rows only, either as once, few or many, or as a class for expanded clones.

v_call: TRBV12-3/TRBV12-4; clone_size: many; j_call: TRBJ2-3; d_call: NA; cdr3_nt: TGTGCCAGCAGTCGCAGGGTGAACAAAGGAGATACGCAGTATTTT; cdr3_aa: CASSRRVNKGDTQYF
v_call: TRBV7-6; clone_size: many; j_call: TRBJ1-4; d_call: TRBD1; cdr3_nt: TGTGCCAGCAGCTTAGGGACAGGATCCGAAAAACTGTTTTTT; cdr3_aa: CASSLGTGSEKLFF
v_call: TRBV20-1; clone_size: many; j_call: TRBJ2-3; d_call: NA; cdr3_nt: TGCAGTGCTAGGGTCACAGCCACAGATACGCAGTATTTT; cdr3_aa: CSARVTATDTQYF
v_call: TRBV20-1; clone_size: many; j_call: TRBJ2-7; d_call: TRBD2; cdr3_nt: TGCAGTGCTAGTTCGGCGGGAGATTACGAGCAGTACTTC; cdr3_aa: CSASSAGDYEQYF
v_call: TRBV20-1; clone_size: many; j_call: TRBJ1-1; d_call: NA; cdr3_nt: TGCAGTGCTAGAGATAGAAGTACGGGGACTGAAGCTTTCTTT; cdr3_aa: CSARDRSTGTEAFF
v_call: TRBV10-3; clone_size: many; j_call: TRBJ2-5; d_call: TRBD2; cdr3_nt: TGTGCCATCAAAATAGCGGGAGATACGGAGACCCAGTACTTC; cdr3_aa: CAIKIAGDTETQYF
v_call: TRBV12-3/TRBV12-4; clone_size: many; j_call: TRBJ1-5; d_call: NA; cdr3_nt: TGTGTCTCAGGGCCCGGCGGGCAGCCCCAGCATTTT; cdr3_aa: CVSGPGGQPQHF
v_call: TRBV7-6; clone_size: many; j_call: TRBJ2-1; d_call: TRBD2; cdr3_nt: TGTGCCAGCAGCTTGCTAGCGGGAGCCGATGAGCAGTTCTTC; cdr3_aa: CASSLLAGADEQFF
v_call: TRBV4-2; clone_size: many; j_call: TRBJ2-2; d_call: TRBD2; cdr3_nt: TGTGCCAGCAGCCGACTTGCTAGGACTAGCGGAGAGAACACCGGGGAGCTGTTTTTT; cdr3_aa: CASSRLARTSGENTGELFF
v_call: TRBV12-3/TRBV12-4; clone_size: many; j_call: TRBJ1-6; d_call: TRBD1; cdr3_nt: TGTGCCAGCAGTTGGGACAGGGTATCACCCCTCCACTTT; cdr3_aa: CASSWDRVSPLHF
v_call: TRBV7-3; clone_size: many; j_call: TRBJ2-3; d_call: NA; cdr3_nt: TGTGCCAGCAGTAACTCCGTATGGGGCACAGATACGCAGTATTTT; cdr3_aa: CASSNSVWGTDTQYF
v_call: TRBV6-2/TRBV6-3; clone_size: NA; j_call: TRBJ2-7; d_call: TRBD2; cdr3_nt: TGTGCCAGCAGTTACTATCTGAAGGGACTAGCGAGCGAGCAGTACTTC; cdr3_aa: CASSYYLKGLASEQYF
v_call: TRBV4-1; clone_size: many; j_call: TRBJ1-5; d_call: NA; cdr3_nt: TGCGCCAGCAGCCATTTGCAGGGAGGCAATCAGCCCCAGCATTTT; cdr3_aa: CASSHLQGGNQPQHF
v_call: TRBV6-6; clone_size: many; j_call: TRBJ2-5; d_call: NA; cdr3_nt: TGTGCCAGCAGTTACGTCCAAGAGACCCAGTACTTC; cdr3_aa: CASSYVQETQYF
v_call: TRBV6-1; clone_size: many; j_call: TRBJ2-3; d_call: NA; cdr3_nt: TGTGCCAGCAGTCCTGAACCGAGTAGCACAGATACGCAGTATTTT; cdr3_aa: CASSPEPSSTDTQYF
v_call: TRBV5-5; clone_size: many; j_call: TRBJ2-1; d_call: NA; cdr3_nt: TGTGCCAGCACCTTTGAGGACGGCCGCGCCGATGAGCAGTTCTTC; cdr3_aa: CASTFEDGRADEQFF
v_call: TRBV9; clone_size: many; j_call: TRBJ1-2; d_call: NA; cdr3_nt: TGTGCCAGCAGCGGACGGGACAAGTGGAACTATGGCTACACCTTC; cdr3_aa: CASSGRDKWNYGYTF
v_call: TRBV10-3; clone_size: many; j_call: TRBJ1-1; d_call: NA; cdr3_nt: TGTGCCATCAGCCGGACTCAGAGTGAAGCTTTCTTT; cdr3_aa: CAISRTQSEAFF
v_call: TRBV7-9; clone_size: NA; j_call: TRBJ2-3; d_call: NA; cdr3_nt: TGTGCCATCAGCCCCGGGCAGGGATTGGGCGCGACAGATACGCAGTATTTT; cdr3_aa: CAISPGQGLGATDTQYF